This is a list of T cell receptor beta chains from one sample in a study of blood T cell repertoires in COVID-19. TCRdb keeps only in-frame clones here, not all; method: immunoSEQ multiplex PCR. The repertoire consists of 45,000 to 65,000 clones, with roughly 84% occurring once and the leading ten covering about 4%. The specimen was peripheral blood. The receptors shown here come from a man older than 75 with active COVID-19. Both conserved end residues are part of each CDR3. Each record gives: clone size, D gene, CDR3 length, V gene, J gene, CDR3 DNA, CDR3 protein. A D gene is named only where the DNA matches it firmly. Size is stated for part of the rows, as once, few or many counts, or as a class when the clone is expanded.

clone size: NA
D gene: TRBD1
CDR3 length: 15
V gene: TRBV7-9
J gene: TRBJ1-6
CDR3 DNA: TGTGCCAGCAGCCGAGGGGACAGGGTGAATTCACCCCTCCACTTT
CDR3 protein: CASSRGDRVNSPLHF

clone size: NA
D gene: TRBD1
CDR3 length: 14
V gene: TRBV6-6
J gene: TRBJ2-1
CDR3 DNA: TGTGCCAGCAGTGGACAGGGGGCGAACAATGAGCAGTTCTTC
CDR3 protein: CASSGQGANNEQFF

clone size: NA
D gene: NA
CDR3 length: 13
V gene: TRBV5-4
J gene: TRBJ2-7
CDR3 DNA: TGTGCCAGCAGCTTGGAGAGGCGGGACGAGCAGTACTTC
CDR3 protein: CASSLERRDEQYF

clone size: few
D gene: NA
CDR3 length: 15
V gene: TRBV9
J gene: TRBJ2-1
CDR3 DNA: TGTGCCAGCAGCGCCCAGGGACAACTCTACAATGAGCAGTTCTTC
CDR3 protein: CASSAQGQLYNEQFF

clone size: NA
D gene: NA
CDR3 length: 15
V gene: TRBV2
J gene: TRBJ1-6
CDR3 DNA: TGTGCCAGCAGAACCGCAGGGGACGGGAATTCACCCCTCCACTTT
CDR3 protein: CASRTAGDGNSPLHF

clone size: NA
D gene: TRBD2
CDR3 length: 20
V gene: TRBV3-1/TRBV3-2
J gene: TRBJ2-5
CDR3 DNA: TGTGCCAGCAGCCAAACCGGGACTAGCGGACTAACGTGGCACCAAGAGACCCAGTACTTC
CDR3 protein: CASSQTGTSGLTWHQETQYF

clone size: NA
D gene: TRBD2
CDR3 length: 16
V gene: TRBV19
J gene: TRBJ2-1
CDR3 DNA: TGTGCCAGTAGTACCTTAGCGGGAGACTCCTACAATGAGCAGTTCTTC
CDR3 protein: CASSTLAGDSYNEQFF

clone size: once
D gene: TRBD1
CDR3 length: 15
V gene: TRBV5-6
J gene: TRBJ2-7
CDR3 DNA: TGTGCCAGCAGCAAAACCCTTACAGGGGCCTACGAGCAGTACTTC
CDR3 protein: CASSKTLTGAYEQYF

clone size: NA
D gene: NA
CDR3 length: 15
V gene: TRBV10-2
J gene: TRBJ2-1
CDR3 DNA: TGCGCCAGCACTGGGGATGCAGGGGATTTAGATGAGCAGTTCTTC
CDR3 protein: CASTGDAGDLDEQFF

clone size: NA
D gene: NA
CDR3 length: 15
V gene: TRBV7-2
J gene: TRBJ2-5
CDR3 DNA: TGTGCCAGCAGCTTCCAGGGGTACTCACGGGAGACCCAGTACTTC
CDR3 protein: CASSFQGYSRETQYF

clone size: NA
D gene: TRBD2
CDR3 length: 16
V gene: TRBV6-5
J gene: TRBJ2-2
CDR3 DNA: TGTGCCAGCAGTTCCCCGGGGGGGGAGAACACCGGGGAGCTGTTTTTT
CDR3 protein: CASSSPGGENTGELFF

clone size: NA
D gene: TRBD2
CDR3 length: 16
V gene: TRBV5-1
J gene: TRBJ2-5
CDR3 DNA: TGCGCCAGCAGCCCGTCGACTAGCGGAGCTCAAGAGACCCAGTACTTC
CDR3 protein: CASSPSTSGAQETQYF

clone size: NA
D gene: TRBD1
CDR3 length: 16
V gene: TRBV7-3
J gene: TRBJ2-3
CDR3 DNA: TGTGCCAGCAGCTTAGGGGTTGACAGGGAAATAGATACGCAGTATTTT
CDR3 protein: CASSLGVDREIDTQYF

clone size: few
D gene: NA
CDR3 length: 15
V gene: TRBV5-6
J gene: TRBJ2-7
CDR3 DNA: TGTGCCAGCAGCTCGCGAATTGGACAGAACAACGAGCAGTACTTC
CDR3 protein: CASSSRIGQNNEQYF

clone size: NA
D gene: NA
CDR3 length: 16
V gene: TRBV28
J gene: TRBJ2-3
CDR3 DNA: TGTGCCAGCAGGCCACCCCAGGGGTCTGGCACAGATACGCAGTATTTT
CDR3 protein: CASRPPQGSGTDTQYF

clone size: NA
D gene: NA
CDR3 length: 14
V gene: TRBV28
J gene: TRBJ2-4
CDR3 DNA: TGTGCCAGCAGTTTGATAGGCGGTGCGGACATTCAGTACTTC
CDR3 protein: CASSLIGGADIQYF

clone size: NA
D gene: TRBD1
CDR3 length: 15
V gene: TRBV5-1
J gene: TRBJ2-3
CDR3 DNA: TGCGCCAGCAGCTTTACAGGGGGAAACCCAGATACGCAGTATTTT
CDR3 protein: CASSFTGGNPDTQYF

clone size: NA
D gene: NA
CDR3 length: 13
V gene: TRBV9
J gene: TRBJ1-2
CDR3 DNA: TGTGCCAGCAGCGTAGACAGGGTTGATGGCTACACCTTC
CDR3 protein: CASSVDRVDGYTF

clone size: NA
D gene: NA
CDR3 length: 14
V gene: TRBV10-3
J gene: TRBJ2-1
CDR3 DNA: TGTGCCATCAGTGAGGGGCAGGGAAACAATGAGCAGTTCTTC
CDR3 protein: CAISEGQGNNEQFF

clone size: NA
D gene: TRBD1
CDR3 length: 15
V gene: TRBV9
J gene: TRBJ1-6
CDR3 DNA: TGTGCCAGCAGCGCGGGACAGGGAAGTAATTCACCCCTCCACTTT
CDR3 protein: CASSAGQGSNSPLHF

clone size: NA
D gene: NA
CDR3 length: 13
V gene: TRBV10-2
J gene: TRBJ1-5
CDR3 DNA: TGCGCCAGCAGTGGGACAGCTAATCAGCCCCAGCATTTT
CDR3 protein: CASSGTANQPQHF

clone size: NA
D gene: TRBD2
CDR3 length: 15
V gene: TRBV19
J gene: TRBJ2-7
CDR3 DNA: TGTGCCAGTAGTCCCCCCGTCGAAGCGGGAACCGAGCAGTACTTC
CDR3 protein: CASSPPVEAGTEQYF

clone size: NA
D gene: TRBD1
CDR3 length: 19
V gene: TRBV9
J gene: TRBJ2-5
CDR3 DNA: TGTGCCAGCAGCGTAGCCCCCCCGGGACAGGGGACGATCCAAGAGACCCAGTACTTC
CDR3 protein: CASSVAPPGQGTIQETQYF

clone size: NA
D gene: NA
CDR3 length: 11
V gene: TRBV12-3/TRBV12-4
J gene: TRBJ2-5
CDR3 DNA: TGTGCCAGCAGTCGGGGGGCGGCCCAGTACTTC
CDR3 protein: CASSRGAAQYF

clone size: NA
D gene: NA
CDR3 length: 15
V gene: TRBV7-6
J gene: TRBJ1-5
CDR3 DNA: TGTGCCAGCAGCCCGGGAGTAGGATTTAATCAGCCCCAGCATTTT
CDR3 protein: CASSPGVGFNQPQHF

clone size: NA
D gene: NA
CDR3 length: 14
V gene: TRBV9
J gene: TRBJ2-1
CDR3 DNA: TGTGCCAGCAGCGTAGGGTTTAGTGGCAGGGAGCAGTTCTTC
CDR3 protein: CASSVGFSGREQFF

clone size: NA
D gene: NA
CDR3 length: 11
V gene: TRBV2
J gene: TRBJ2-7
CDR3 DNA: TGTGCCAGCACCCTCTCCTACGAGCAGTACTTC
CDR3 protein: CASTLSYEQYF

clone size: NA
D gene: NA
CDR3 length: 14
V gene: TRBV24-1
J gene: TRBJ2-5
CDR3 DNA: TGTGCCACCAGCCCAGGACTAACCCAAGAGACCCAGTACTTC
CDR3 protein: CATSPGLTQETQYF

clone size: NA
D gene: TRBD1
CDR3 length: 17
V gene: TRBV7-9
J gene: TRBJ1-5
CDR3 DNA: TGTGCCAGCAGCTTAGAACAGGGGATGACCTCAAGTCAGCCCCAGCATTTT
CDR3 protein: CASSLEQGMTSSQPQHF

clone size: NA
D gene: TRBD2
CDR3 length: 16
V gene: TRBV3-1/TRBV3-2
J gene: TRBJ2-3
CDR3 DNA: TGTGCCAGCAAACCGGGACTAGCGGGAGGCACAGATACGCAGTATTTT
CDR3 protein: CASKPGLAGGTDTQYF

clone size: NA
D gene: NA
CDR3 length: 14
V gene: TRBV18
J gene: TRBJ2-5
CDR3 DNA: TGTGCCAGCTCACCGGCGGACAGCCAAGAGACCCAGTACTTC
CDR3 protein: CASSPADSQETQYF

clone size: NA
D gene: NA
CDR3 length: 16
V gene: TRBV28
J gene: TRBJ2-1
CDR3 DNA: TGTGCCAGCAAGGGGAGTGGGGCCCAGGAGGGGAATGAGCAGTTCTTC
CDR3 protein: CASKGSGAQEGNEQFF

clone size: NA
D gene: NA
CDR3 length: 15
V gene: TRBV27
J gene: TRBJ2-5
CDR3 DNA: TGTGCCAGCAGTTTTCGGGGCCGTGCCGGGGGGACCCAGTACTTC
CDR3 protein: CASSFRGRAGGTQYF

clone size: NA
D gene: NA
CDR3 length: 13
V gene: TRBV20-1
J gene: TRBJ1-2
CDR3 DNA: TGCAGTGCTAGTCCCCCAGCGTCCTATGGCTACACCTTC
CDR3 protein: CSASPPASYGYTF

clone size: NA
D gene: TRBD2
CDR3 length: 14
V gene: TRBV10-3
J gene: TRBJ2-1
CDR3 DNA: TGTGCCATCAAGGAAGCGGGGCTCTACAATGAGCAGTTCTTC
CDR3 protein: CAIKEAGLYNEQFF

clone size: NA
D gene: TRBD2
CDR3 length: 15
V gene: TRBV7-9
J gene: TRBJ2-1
CDR3 DNA: TGTGCCGTCGGAGGGGGACTAGCGGCTTACAATGAGCAGTTCTTC
CDR3 protein: CAVGGGLAAYNEQFF

clone size: NA
D gene: TRBD2
CDR3 length: 12
V gene: TRBV19
J gene: TRBJ2-5
CDR3 DNA: TGTGCCAGCGACGGGGGGGGAGAGACCCAGTACTTC
CDR3 protein: CASDGGGETQYF

clone size: few
D gene: NA
CDR3 length: 13
V gene: TRBV7-9
J gene: TRBJ2-7
CDR3 DNA: TGTGCCAGCAGTGGATGGGGGCAGGGGGAGCAGTACTTC
CDR3 protein: CASSGWGQGEQYF

clone size: NA
D gene: NA
CDR3 length: 17
V gene: TRBV7-2
J gene: TRBJ1-1
CDR3 DNA: TGTGCCAGCAGCTTAGATGGCCGAACAGGTGAGAACACTGAAGCTTTCTTT
CDR3 protein: CASSLDGRTGENTEAFF

clone size: NA
D gene: NA
CDR3 length: 17
V gene: TRBV7-9
J gene: TRBJ2-1
CDR3 DNA: TGTGCCAGCAGCCCAAGGAGCGGAGTTGGGTTCTACAATGAGCAGTTCTTC
CDR3 protein: CASSPRSGVGFYNEQFF

clone size: few
D gene: NA
CDR3 length: 15
V gene: TRBV11-2
J gene: TRBJ2-1
CDR3 DNA: TGTGCCAGCACCTTCCCGGAGGGGAGTGTGGATGAGCAGTTCTTC
CDR3 protein: CASTFPEGSVDEQFF

clone size: once
D gene: NA
CDR3 length: 17
V gene: TRBV30
J gene: TRBJ2-6
CDR3 DNA: TGTGCCTGGAGTGAGAGTCAGAAGGGGTCTGGGGCCAACGTCCTGACTTTC
CDR3 protein: CAWSESQKGSGANVLTF

clone size: NA
D gene: NA
CDR3 length: 12
V gene: TRBV6-2/TRBV6-3
J gene: TRBJ2-1
CDR3 DNA: TGTGCCAGCAGCTTAGACTACAATGAGCAGTTCTTC
CDR3 protein: CASSLDYNEQFF

clone size: NA
D gene: NA
CDR3 length: 13
V gene: TRBV4-1
J gene: TRBJ1-2
CDR3 DNA: TGCGCCAGCAGCCAAGATGGGCAGGGCGGCTACACCTTC
CDR3 protein: CASSQDGQGGYTF

clone size: NA
D gene: TRBD2
CDR3 length: 17
V gene: TRBV27
J gene: TRBJ2-1
CDR3 DNA: TGTGCCAGCAGGCCCGCCGGACTAGCGGGAAACCACAATGAGCAGTTCTTC
CDR3 protein: CASRPAGLAGNHNEQFF

clone size: NA
D gene: TRBD1
CDR3 length: 14
V gene: TRBV18
J gene: TRBJ2-7
CDR3 DNA: TGTGCCAGCTCACCGTCAACGACAGGGTACGAGCAGTACTTC
CDR3 protein: CASSPSTTGYEQYF

clone size: few
D gene: NA
CDR3 length: 14
V gene: TRBV6-2/TRBV6-3
J gene: TRBJ2-1
CDR3 DNA: TGTGCCAGCACCCCGGCGGGTTCCTACAATGAGCAGTTCTTC
CDR3 protein: CASTPAGSYNEQFF

clone size: few
D gene: TRBD1
CDR3 length: 19
V gene: TRBV7-9
J gene: TRBJ2-3
CDR3 DNA: TGTGCCAGCAGCCGCATCCCGGGACAGGGGGTCGTGGGCACAGATACGCAGTATTTT
CDR3 protein: CASSRIPGQGVVGTDTQYF

clone size: NA
D gene: TRBD1
CDR3 length: 16
V gene: TRBV3-1/TRBV3-2
J gene: TRBJ1-4
CDR3 DNA: TGTGCCAGCAGCCTGATGACCGGGACAGGGTCTTTAAAACTGTTTTTT
CDR3 protein: CASSLMTGTGSLKLFF

clone size: NA
D gene: NA
CDR3 length: 14
V gene: TRBV10-1
J gene: TRBJ2-3
CDR3 DNA: TGCGCCACCAAAACTAGTACGCAATCAGATACGCAGTATTTT
CDR3 protein: CATKTSTQSDTQYF

clone size: NA
D gene: NA
CDR3 length: 11
V gene: TRBV2
J gene: TRBJ2-7
CDR3 DNA: TGTGCCAGCAGCCTGGACATCCTACAGTACTTC
CDR3 protein: CASSLDILQYF

clone size: NA
D gene: NA
CDR3 length: 17
V gene: TRBV19
J gene: TRBJ1-1
CDR3 DNA: TGTGCCAGTAGTATGGGACGGGACACCTTAGCCCACACTGAAGCTTTCTTT
CDR3 protein: CASSMGRDTLAHTEAFF

clone size: NA
D gene: NA
CDR3 length: 16
V gene: TRBV24-1
J gene: TRBJ2-3
CDR3 DNA: TGTGCCACCAGTGATAATTCAGGGCTAGGCACAGATACGCAGTATTTT
CDR3 protein: CATSDNSGLGTDTQYF